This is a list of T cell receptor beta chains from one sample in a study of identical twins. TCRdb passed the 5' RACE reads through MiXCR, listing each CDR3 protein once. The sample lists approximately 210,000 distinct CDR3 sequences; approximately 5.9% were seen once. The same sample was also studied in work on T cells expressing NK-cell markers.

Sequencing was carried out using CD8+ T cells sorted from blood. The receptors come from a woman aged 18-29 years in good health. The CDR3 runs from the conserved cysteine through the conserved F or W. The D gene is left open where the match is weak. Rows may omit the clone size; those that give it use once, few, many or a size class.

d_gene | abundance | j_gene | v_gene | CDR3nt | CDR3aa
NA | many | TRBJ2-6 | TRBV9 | TGTGCCAGCAGTGGAACCTCTGGGGCCAACGTCCTGACTTTC | CASSGTSGANVLTF
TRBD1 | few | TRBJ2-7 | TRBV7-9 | TGTGCCAGCAGCTTAGCGGGACAGGGCGAGCAGTACTTC | CASSLAGQGEQYF
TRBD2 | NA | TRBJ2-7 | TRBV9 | TGTGCCAGCAGCGTAGGACAGCGGGACCCCGAGCAGTACTTC | CASSVGQRDPEQYF
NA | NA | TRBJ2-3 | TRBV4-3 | TGCGCCAGCAGCCAAGAAGTGACCCTACCTAGCACAGATACGCAGTATTTT | CASSQEVTLPSTDTQYF
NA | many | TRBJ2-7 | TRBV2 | TGTGCCAGCAGTGAACCGGGATACTACGAGCAGTACTTC | CASSEPGYYEQYF
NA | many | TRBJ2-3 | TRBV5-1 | TGCGCCAGCAGCTTGGAAGGCCAGTCGATAGATACGCAGTATTTT | CASSLEGQSIDTQYF
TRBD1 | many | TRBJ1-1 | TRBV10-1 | TGCGCCAGCAGCGTCAAACAGGGGGGCACTGAAGCTTTCTTT | CASSVKQGGTEAFF
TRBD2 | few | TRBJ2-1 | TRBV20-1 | TGCAGTGCTAGGCGGGGGGGTGAGCAGTTCTTC | CSARRGGEQFF
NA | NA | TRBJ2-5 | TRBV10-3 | TGTGCCATCAGTGGACAGGAGCTTCAACAAGAGACCCAGTACTTC | CAISGQELQQETQYF
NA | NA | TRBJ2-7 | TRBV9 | TGTGCCAGCAGCGTAGGAGGGCTCGGGATCTACGAGCAGTACTTC | CASSVGGLGIYEQYF
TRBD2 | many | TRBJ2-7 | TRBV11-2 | TGTGCCAGCGGGGGACTACTAGCGGGTAGTCCCTACGAGCAGTACTTC | CASGGLLAGSPYEQYF
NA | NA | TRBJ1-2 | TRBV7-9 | TGTGCCAGCAGCTTGAACAACCCTAACTATGGCTACACCTTC | CASSLNNPNYGYTF
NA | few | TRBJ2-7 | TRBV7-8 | TGTGCCAGCAGCCCAACAACAGGGTGGGCCTACGAGCAGTACTTC | CASSPTTGWAYEQYF
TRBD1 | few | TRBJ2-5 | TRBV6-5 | TGTGCCAGCAGTTACTCGAAGGGGGCCGGTGAGACCCAGTACTTC | CASSYSKGAGETQYF
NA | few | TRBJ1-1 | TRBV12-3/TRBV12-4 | TGTGCCAGCAGTTTAGCCCCTTTAAGGGTTACCCCGAACACTGAAGCTTTCTTT | CASSLAPLRVTPNTEAFF
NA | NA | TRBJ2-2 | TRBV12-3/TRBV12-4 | TGTGCCAGCAGTTTAGGCCTCAGCGGGGAGCTGTTTTTT | CASSLGLSGELFF
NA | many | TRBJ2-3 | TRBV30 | TGTGCCTGGAACGACCTAACAGATACGCAGTATTTT | CAWNDLTDTQYF